Below are 8 T cell receptor beta chains sequenced from a single sample in a study of breast tumors, draining lymph nodes, adjacent tissues. Axillary draining lymph nodes of breast cancer patients supplied the node samples. TCRdb re-derived calls from the multiplex PCR reads in MiXCR, one entry per CDR3 protein. Here the sample spans fewer than 140,000 distinct CDR3 sequences, roughly 29% being singletons. The sequenced sample consisted of axillary lymph node tissue. The origin of the receptors is a female donor with breast cancer. Some clones in this sample may be carry-over from other donors' samples.

This clonotype appeared many times. The chain is built from TRBV5-6 and TRBJ1-2; maybe TRBD1 (5 bases). V gave up 2 bases and J gave up 3 bases, with 14 bases separating them. The germline V gene encodes CDR1 SGHDT and CDR2 YYEEEE. The CDR3 extends over 15 amino acids. CDR3 DNA: TGTGCCAGCAGCTTCAGGGCCGCGGTTCACTATGGCTACACCTTC. It translates to CASSFRAAVHYGYTF.

This clonotype appeared many times. The J gene is TRBJ2-3, the V gene TRBV5-4; TRBD1 matches 9 bases. This CDR3 has 15 amino acids. J lost 1 base, V lost 0 bases, and 0 bases had no gene match. CDR1 is SGHNT, CDR2 YYREEE, per germline (reference sequence). The CDR3, as DNA: TGTGCCAGCAGCTTGGGGACAGGGGGCACAGATACGCAGTATTTT. This sequence encodes CASSLGTGGTDTQYF.

The chain uses TRBV7-9 and TRBJ1-6, with 10 bases fitting TRBD1. CDR1 and CDR2 (germline): SEHNR, FQNEAQ (reference sequence). The V segment lost 5 bases and the J segment 13 bases; nucleotides outside the gene matches: 11. The CDR3 covers 15 residues. The CDR3 sequence: CASSPGTGAHFPLHF. The DNA of the CDR3 is TGTGCCAGCAGCCCGGGGACAGGGGCGCATTTCCCCCTCCACTTT. The full variable domain, with the rest looked up from reference TRBV7-9 and TRBJ1-6, is DTGVSQNPRHKITKRGQNVTFRCDPISEHNRLYWYRQTLGQGPEFLTYFQNEAQLEKSRLLSDRFSAERPKGSFSTLEIQRTEQGDSAMYLCASSPGTGAHFPLHFGNGTRLTVT.

In this sample, this clonotype turned up many times. The rearrangement links TRBV20-1 to TRBJ2-7; unclear D gene. This CDR3 spans 15 amino acids. V was shortened by 6 bases and J by 0 bases, with 18 bases between the two germline ends. Germline V gives CDR1 DFQATT, CDR2 SNEGSKA (reference sequence). CDR3 in amino acids: CSALPLGTLSYEQYF. The CDR3 DNA is TGCAGTGCCCTCCCGCTCGGCACCCTCTCCTACGAGCAGTACTTC.

This clonotype was found many times. The chain uses TRBV6-1 and TRBJ1-2; D remains unclear. Germline V gives CDR1 MNHNS, CDR2 SASEGT. The CDR3 runs to 12 residues. Trimming cost V 6 bases and J 3 bases, with 8 bases left between them. The CDR3 spells CASRGWDYGYTF. The CDR3 nucleotides read TGTGCCAGCAGAGGGTGGGACTATGGCTACACCTTC.

Worth noting for this clonotype: A clone one base away is much larger, so this may be a read error. The chain has TRBV6-1 and TRBJ2-7, with D uncertain. V lost 5 bases and J lost 4, with 21 bases in between. Germline V gene lookup returns CDR1 MNHNS and CDR2 SASEGT. CDR3 length: 16 residues. The chain's CDR3 is CASSQLRYLTGYEQYF. The DNA for the CDR3 is TGTGCCAGCAGTCAATTACGGTATTTAACCGGTTACGAGCAGTACTTC.

At least ten counts were recorded for this clonotype. Here the CDR3 reads CASGEGVPDTQYF. CDR3 nucleotides: TGTGCCAGCGGAGAGGGGGTACCAGATACGCAGTATTTT. The V gene is TRBV6-2 or TRBV6-3, the J gene TRBJ2-3, with D possibly being TRBD1 (6 bases). The CDR3 loop spans 13 amino acids. The V end lost 8 bases, the J end lost 4 bases, and 13 bases lay between the germline ends. In germline, CDR1 is MNHEY, CDR2 SVGEGT.

In this sample, this clonotype turned up many times. V gene TRBV20-1 combines with J gene TRBJ2-5; the D gene is possibly TRBD2 (6 bases). V lost 5 bases and J 3 bases, leaving 22 bases between the germline ends. The CDR3 spans 16 residues. The germline V gene has CDR1 DFQATT and CDR2 SNEGSKA (reference sequence). The CDR3 reads CSAGPRLERGKETQYF. CDR3 bases: TGCAGTGCTGGCCCGCGACTAGAGAGGGGAAAAGAGACCCAGTACTTC.